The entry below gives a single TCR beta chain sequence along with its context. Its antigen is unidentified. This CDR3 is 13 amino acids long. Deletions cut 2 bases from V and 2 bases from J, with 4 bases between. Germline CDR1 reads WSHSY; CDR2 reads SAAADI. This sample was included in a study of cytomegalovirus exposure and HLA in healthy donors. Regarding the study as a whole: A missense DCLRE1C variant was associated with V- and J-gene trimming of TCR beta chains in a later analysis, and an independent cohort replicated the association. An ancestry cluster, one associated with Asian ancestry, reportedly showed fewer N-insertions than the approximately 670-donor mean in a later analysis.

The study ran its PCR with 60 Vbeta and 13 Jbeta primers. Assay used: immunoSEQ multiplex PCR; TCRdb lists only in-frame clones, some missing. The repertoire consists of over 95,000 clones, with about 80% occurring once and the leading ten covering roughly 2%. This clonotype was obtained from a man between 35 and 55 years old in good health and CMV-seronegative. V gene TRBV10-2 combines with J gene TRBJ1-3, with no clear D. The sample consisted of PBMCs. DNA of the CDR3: TGCGCCAGCAGTGAGGCAGCTGGAAACACCATATATTTT. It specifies CASSEAAGNTIYF.